The 17 T cell receptor beta chains reported below all come from one sample, sequenced in a study of blood T cell repertoires in COVID-19. The protocol was immunoSEQ multiplex PCR, while the TCRdb copy is restricted to in-frame clones and leaves out a portion. This sample has about 190,000 clones; about four fifths occur once, and the top ten carry 3% to 3.5%. Sequencing used PBMCs or T cells enriched from blood (not recorded which). The receptors originated from a woman aged 25 to 39 who had recovered from COVID-19.

The chain employs TRBV5-1 and TRBJ2-7, with TRBD2 matching 7 bases. Germline loops: CDR1 SGHRS, CDR2 YFSETQ. V lost 7 bases to trimming and J lost 4 bases; unmatched junction nucleotides: 5. The CDR3 contains 12 residues. This CDR3 is CASASSGYEQYF. CDR3 DNA sequence: TGCGCCAGCGCCAGTAGCGGGTACGAGCAGTACTTC.

The chain links TRBV7-9 to TRBJ2-7; D call uncertain. The CDR3 has 15 residues. V was shortened by 5 bases and J by 3 bases, with 17 bases between the two germline ends. The germline gives CDR1 SEHNR, CDR2 FQNEAQ (reference sequence). The CDR3 nucleotides read TGTGCCAGCAGCCCCGCCATTGGCCAGGTCTACGAGCAGTACTTC. Its translation is CASSPAIGQVYEQYF. The complete variable domain, with remaining parts taken from reference TRBV7-9 and TRBJ2-7, reads DTGVSQNPRHKITKRGQNVTFRCDPISEHNRLYWYRQTLGQGPEFLTYFQNEAQLEKSRLLSDRFSAERPKGSFSTLEIQRTEQGDSAMYLCASSPAIGQVYEQYFGPGTRLTVT.

The chain employs TRBV7-9 and TRBJ1-4, with 10 nucleotides matching TRBD1. Germline CDR1 and CDR2: SEHNR and FQNEAQ (reference sequence). The CDR3 sequence is 15 residues long. V lost 4 bases and J lost 5; bases outside the gene matches: 4. CDR3 nucleotides: TGTGCCAGCAGCTCGCCGGGACAGGGGAATGAAAAACTGTTTTTT. This gives the protein CASSSPGQGNEKLFF.

The chain joins TRBV5-8 to TRBJ2-7; 8 nucleotides align to TRBD2. The CDR3 loop spans 15 amino acids. Germline V CDR1 and CDR2: SGHTS, YDEGEE. The V segment lost 4 bases and the J segment 0 bases; nucleotides outside the gene matches: 6. The CDR3 nucleotides read TGTGCCAGCAGCCGCAGCGGGAGTGGCTCCTACGAGCAGTACTTC. Its translation: CASSRSGSGSYEQYF. Full variable domain (remainder filled in from reference TRBV5-8 and TRBJ2-7): EAGVTQSPTHLIKTRGQQATLRCSPISGHTSVYWYQQALGLGLQFLLWYDEGEERNRGNFPPRFSGRQFPNYSSELNVNALELEDSALYLCASSRSGSGSYEQYFGPGTRLTVT.

This clone was seen only once. This rearrangement joins TRBV5-1 to TRBJ1-1; D remains unclear. This CDR3 has 12 amino acids. Germline V gene data show CDR1 as SGHRS and CDR2 as YFSETQ. V was cut by 2 bases and J by 3 bases, with 5 bases left in between. CDR3: CASSLYDTEAFF. CDR3 coding DNA: TGCGCCAGCAGCTTATATGACACTGAAGCTTTCTTT.

The rearrangement joins TRBV25-1 to TRBJ2-1; TRBD2 aligns across 7 bases. The germline V gene has CDR1 MGHDK and CDR2 SYGVNS. Unmatched junction bases numbered 11, after V lost 5 bases and J lost 4 bases. The CDR3 contains 16 residues. CDR3 protein: CASSPLGGSGYNEQFF. The CDR3 DNA is TGTGCCAGCAGTCCCCTGGGAGGGTCAGGGTACAATGAGCAGTTCTTC. The variable domain in full, completed from reference TRBV25-1 and TRBJ2-1, reads EADIYQTPRYLVIGTGKKITLECSQTMGHDKMYWYQQDPGMELHLIHYSYGVNSTEKGDLSSESTVSRIRTEHFPLTLESARPSHTSQYLCASSPLGGSGYNEQFFGPGTRLTVL.

The J gene is TRBJ2-2, the V gene TRBV7-2; TRBD2 aligns across 7 bases. The CDR3 covers 16 residues. V shed 1 base, J shed 1 base, and the junction held 3 bases outside the gene matches. The germline gives CDR1 SGHTA, CDR2 FQGNSA. The CDR3 reads CASSLVGGGNTGELFF. The CDR3 DNA is TGTGCCAGCAGCTTAGTAGGCGGGGGGAACACCGGGGAGCTGTTTTTT.

The DNA for the CDR3 is TGTGCCAGTAGTATTTTTCCCCCCGGGACAGGGGGCTATGGCTACACCTTC. Amino acids: CASSIFPPGTGGYGYTF. This chain uses TRBV19 with TRBJ1-2, with TRBD1 identical over 11 bases. Germline CDR1 reads LNHDA; CDR2 reads SQIVND (reference sequence). The length of the CDR3 is 17 residues. J lost 4 bases, V lost 3 bases, and 10 bases had no gene match.

The table lists this clone with a count of one. V usage is TRBV7-2 and J usage is TRBJ2-5, with 8 bases fitting TRBD2. V trimming: 1 base; J trimming: 2 bases; junction bases outside the gene matches: 6. Germline V gene lookup returns CDR1 SGHTA and CDR2 FQGNSA. The length of the CDR3 is 16 residues. The CDR3 nucleotides read TGTGCCAGCAGCTTAGGACCGGGAGGGCGACAAGAGACCCAGTACTTC. The encoded protein is CASSLGPGGRQETQYF.

The chain couples TRBV27 to TRBJ2-1; 7 bases agree with TRBD2. Germline lookup yields CDR1 MNHEY and CDR2 SMNVEV (reference sequence). The CDR3 totals 16 residues. V trimming: 5 bases; J trimming: 0 bases; junction bases outside the gene matches: 7. CDR3 nucleotide sequence: TGTGCCAGCAGTACACGAGCGGGAAGCTCCTACAATGAGCAGTTCTTC. Protein sequence: CASSTRAGSSYNEQFF.

This sequence joins TRBV7-2 and TRBJ2-5, with TRBD2 as a possible D gene (5 bases). The CDR3 loop spans 16 amino acids. The germline V and J ends were trimmed by 5 bases and 2 bases, with 18 bases remaining between them. Per the germline V gene, CDR1 is SGHTA and CDR2 is FQGNSA. The CDR3 protein is CASSDGRRNHQETQYF. The CDR3 bases are TGTGCCAGCAGCGACGGACGGAGGAACCATCAAGAGACCCAGTACTTC.

The sample holds one count of this clone. This chain connects TRBV6-5 to TRBJ1-2; 8 bases fit TRBD1. V was pared by 2 bases and J by 7 bases, with 3 bases of the junction left unmatched. The CDR3 has 13 residues. The germline CDR1 and CDR2 sequences are MNHEY and SVGAGI. As DNA, the CDR3 is TGTGCCAGCAGTTACACACAGGGGGGTGGCTACACCTTC. As protein: CASSYTQGGGYTF.

The V and J genes are TRBV19 and TRBJ1-1, with D unresolved. Germline V gives CDR1 LNHDA, CDR2 SQIVND (reference sequence). The length of the CDR3 is 14 residues. V was shortened by 7 bases and J by 0 bases, with 12 bases between the two germline ends. The CDR3 loop is CASKSVLMNTEAFF. As DNA, the CDR3 is TGTGCCAGTAAGTCGGTCCTTATGAACACTGAAGCTTTCTTT.

The chain combines TRBV2 with TRBJ2-7; 11 nucleotides line up with TRBD2. The ends lost 6 bases at V and 3 bases at J; junction bases unmatched: 1. Germline V gene lookup returns CDR1 SNHLY and CDR2 FYNNEI. The CDR3 spans 13 residues. The CDR3 loop is CASRTSGVYEQYV. The CDR3 DNA is TGTGCCAGCAGGACTAGCGGGGTCTACGAGCAGTACGTC.

The chain links TRBV24-1 to TRBJ2-1; 8 nucleotides agree with TRBD1. After removal of 1 base from V and 6 bases from J, the junction contained 16 bases not matched to a gene. There are 19 residues in the CDR3. Germline CDR1 reads KGHDR; CDR2 reads SFDVKD. CDR3 sequence reads: CATSDLTPDGRGLVNEQFF. CDR3 coding DNA: TGTGCCACCAGTGATTTAACCCCGGATGGCAGGGGGCTCGTCAATGAGCAGTTCTTC.

The chain employs TRBV7-2 and TRBJ2-2; the match to TRBD2 covers 7 bases. This CDR3 comprises 15 residues. V dropped 7 bases and J dropped 6; count of bases not matched to a gene: 11. Germline V CDR1 and CDR2: SGHTA, FQGNSA. The DNA of the CDR3 is TGTGCCAGCACCGCCAACGGGGGGATCTCCGGGGAGCTGTTTTTT. The encoded protein is CASTANGGISGELFF.

Written as DNA, the CDR3 is TGTGCCAGCAGACCGACGGACAGGTACAATGAGCAGTTCTTC. Its translation is CASRPTDRYNEQFF. The gene calls are TRBV11-2 and TRBJ2-1; 7 positions agree with TRBD1. The ends lost 6 bases at V and 4 bases at J; junction bases unmatched: 6. The CDR3 is 14 residues long. CDR1 and CDR2 (germline): SGHAT, FQNNGV.